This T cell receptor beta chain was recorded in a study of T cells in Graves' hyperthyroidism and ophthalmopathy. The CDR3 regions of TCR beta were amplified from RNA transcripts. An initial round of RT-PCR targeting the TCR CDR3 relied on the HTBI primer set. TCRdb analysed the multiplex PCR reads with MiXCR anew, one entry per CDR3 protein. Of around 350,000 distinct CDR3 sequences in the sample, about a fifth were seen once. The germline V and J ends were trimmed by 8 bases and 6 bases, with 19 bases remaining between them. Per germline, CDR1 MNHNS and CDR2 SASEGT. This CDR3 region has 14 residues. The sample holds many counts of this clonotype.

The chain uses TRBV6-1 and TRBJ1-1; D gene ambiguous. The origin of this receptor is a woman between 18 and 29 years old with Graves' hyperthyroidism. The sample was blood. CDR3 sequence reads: CASAEHVTGAEAFF. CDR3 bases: TGTGCCAGCGCGGAACACGTAACCGGGGCTGAAGCTTTCTTT.